A selection of T cell receptor beta chains follows, all from one sample in a study of shared clonotypes between healthy human individuals. Data came from immunoSEQ multiplex PCR; TCRdb stores just in-frame clones and leaves some out. The sample holds approximately 1.5 million clones, around 98.5% seen once. The sequencing sample was made of naive CD4+ T cells sorted from blood. All receptors derive from a man aged 25 to 40 in good health. Both conserved end residues are part of each CDR3. A D gene is named only where the DNA matches it firmly. Clone size, where shown, is once, few, many, or a class for clones that have expanded.

j_gene | abundance | v_gene | d_gene | CDR3aa | CDR3nt
TRBJ2-7 | . | TRBV25-1 | . | CASSELRRRGLGEQYF | TGTGCCAGCAGTGAACTAAGGAGGAGAGGGCTGGGCGAGCAGTACTTC
TRBJ2-6 | . | TRBV11-2 | . | CASSFGQGDVLTF | TGTGCCAGCAGCTTCGGGCAGGGTGACGTCCTGACTTTC
TRBJ1-2 | . | TRBV28 | TRBD1 | CASSQGAGYTF | TGTGCCAGCAGCCAGGGGGCAGGCTACACCTTC
TRBJ2-3 | . | TRBV10-2 | TRBD1 | CASRAGTGQDTQYF | TGCGCCAGCAGGGCCGGGACAGGGCAAGATACGCAGTATTTT
TRBJ2-3 | . | TRBV15 | . | CATSSRANTDTQYF | TGTGCCACCAGTTCCCGGGCAAACACAGATACGCAGTATTTT
TRBJ2-3 | . | TRBV5-1 | TRBD1 | CASSRSGTGSADTQYF | TGCGCCAGCAGCCGATCCGGGACAGGGAGCGCAGATACGCAGTATTTT
TRBJ1-2 | . | TRBV28 | . | CASRPPGYGYTF | TGTGCCAGCAGGCCCCCAGGATATGGCTACACCTTC
TRBJ2-1 | . | TRBV14 | . | CASSQWESDEQFF | TGTGCCAGCAGCCAATGGGAGTCGGATGAGCAGTTCTTC
TRBJ2-5 | . | TRBV7-6 | . | CASRPLEWYQETQYF | TGTGCCAGCAGACCACTAGAGTGGTACCAAGAGACCCAGTACTTC
TRBJ2-3 | . | TRBV5-5 | TRBD2 | CASSLVSGGPTPQYF | TGTGCCAGCAGCTTGGTCTCGGGAGGACCCACCCCGCAGTATTTT
TRBJ2-4 | . | TRBV9 | . | CASSVGVGPPGNIQYF | TGTGCCAGCAGCGTAGGTGTGGGACCCCCAGGGAACATTCAGTACTTC
TRBJ2-7 | . | TRBV11-2 | . | CASSSGLLGYEQYF | TGTGCCAGCAGCTCGGGACTCCTAGGCTACGAGCAGTACTTC
TRBJ2-7 | . | TRBV7-2 | TRBD2 | CASSLVSTSGTYEQYF | TGTGCCAGCAGCTTAGTTAGCACTAGCGGGACCTACGAGCAGTACTTC
TRBJ2-2 | . | TRBV5-1 | . | CASSLVNRLNTGELFF | TGCGCCAGCAGCTTGGTAAACAGGTTGAACACCGGGGAGCTGTTTTTT
TRBJ2-7 | . | TRBV5-1 | TRBD1 | CASSLEPGQSYEQYF | TGCGCCAGCAGCTTGGAGCCGGGACAGTCGTACGAGCAGTACTTC
TRBJ2-7 | . | TRBV5-1 | TRBD2 | CASRDPGLAGTDPSEQYF | TGCGCCAGCAGGGACCCGGGGCTAGCGGGAACTGATCCGTCGGAGCAGTACTTC
TRBJ1-5 | . | TRBV10-3 | . | CAISESHRDRQPQHF | TGTGCCATCAGTGAGTCTCACAGGGATCGGCAGCCCCAGCATTTT
TRBJ1-2 | . | TRBV6-5 | TRBD1 | CASRDRFGYTF | TGTGCCAGCAGGGACAGGTTTGGCTACACCTTC
TRBJ1-2 | . | TRBV11-2 | TRBD1 | CASSLGQGGYGYTF | TGTGCCAGCAGCCTAGGACAGGGCGGCTATGGCTACACCTTC
TRBJ2-3 | . | TRBV29-1 | . | CSVLGHGVYTDTQYF | TGCAGCGTTTTGGGACACGGGGTATACACAGATACGCAGTATTTT
TRBJ2-1 | . | TRBV7-9 | TRBD1 | CARGQGTLAEQFF | TGTGCCAGGGGACAGGGGACTCTCGCTGAGCAGTTCTTC
TRBJ2-7 | . | TRBV30 | TRBD2 | CAWSVVGSSGVYEQYF | TGTGCCTGGAGTGTAGTCGGATCTAGCGGAGTCTACGAGCAGTACTTC
TRBJ2-2 | . | TRBV10-3 | TRBD2 | CAISPNFPSGTNTGELFF | TGTGCCATCAGTCCTAATTTCCCTAGCGGGACGAACACCGGGGAGCTGTTTTTT
TRBJ2-7 | . | TRBV29-1 | . | CSAKRTDEQYF | TGCAGCGCAAAGAGGACAGACGAGCAGTACTTC
TRBJ2-7 | . | TRBV10-3 | TRBD1 | CAISTGTGGLYEQYF | TGTGCCATCAGCACCGGGACAGGGGGCCTCTACGAGCAGTACTTC
TRBJ2-1 | . | TRBV18 | . | CASSPEYNEQFF | TGTGCCAGCTCACCAGAGTACAATGAGCAGTTCTTC
TRBJ1-2 | . | TRBV9 | . | CASSEGGGLKEGGYTF | TGTGCCAGCAGCGAGGGAGGCGGGTTGAAGGAAGGTGGCTACACCTTC
TRBJ2-7 | . | TRBV5-5 | TRBD2 | CASSKGLVFEQYF | TGTGCCAGCAGCAAGGGACTAGTTTTCGAGCAGTACTTC
TRBJ2-7 | . | TRBV29-1 | . | CSVVGGSETSKSWNEQYF | TGCAGCGTGGTGGGGGGCTCGGAGACTAGCAAAAGCTGGAACGAGCAGTACTTC
TRBJ2-4 | . | TRBV27 | . | CASSSSGAWENIQYF | TGTGCCAGCAGCTCCTCAGGGGCGTGGGAAAACATTCAGTACTTC
TRBJ1-5 | . | TRBV7-9 | . | CASSLGGWYDSNQPQHF | TGTGCCAGCAGCCTAGGGGGGTGGTATGATAGCAATCAGCCCCAGCATTTT
TRBJ1-1 | . | TRBV7-9 | . | CASTLSGAGNTEAFF | TGTGCCAGCACCCTTTCTGGGGCCGGGAACACTGAAGCTTTCTTT
TRBJ2-1 | . | TRBV7-2 | TRBD2 | CASSPGGLAGVEQFF | TGTGCCAGCAGCCCAGGGGGACTAGCGGGAGTGGAGCAGTTCTTC
TRBJ1-1 | . | TRBV28 | . | CASSGEMNTEAFF | TGTGCCAGCAGTGGGGAAATGAACACTGAAGCTTTCTTT
TRBJ2-7 | . | TRBV2 | TRBD1 | CASSLGGTYEQYF | TGTGCCAGCAGCTTAGGGGGCACCTACGAGCAGTACTTC
TRBJ2-3 | . | TRBV30 | . | CAWSIGVPDTQYF | TGTGCCTGGAGTATAGGGGTACCAGATACGCAGTATTTT
TRBJ2-7 | . | TRBV19 | . | CASRTRGNEEQYF | TGTGCCAGTAGAACGAGGGGGAACGAGGAGCAGTACTTC
TRBJ2-7 | . | TRBV7-6 | . | CASSSTTGYEQYF | TGTGCCAGCAGCTCGACGACAGGTTACGAGCAGTACTTC
TRBJ2-1 | . | TRBV5-4 | . | CASSSDPARGNEQFF | TGTGCCAGCAGTTCGGACCCCGCTCGGGGCAATGAGCAGTTCTTC
TRBJ1-4 | once | TRBV7-9 | TRBD1 | CASSSRQGGEKLFF | TGTGCCAGCAGCTCTAGACAGGGTGGGGAAAAACTGTTTTTT
TRBJ2-3 | . | TRBV29-1 | TRBD1 | CSVRTGTSTDTQYF | TGCAGCGTTCGGACAGGGACTAGCACAGATACGCAGTATTTT
TRBJ1-2 | once | TRBV7-9 | . | CASSLAGAGGYTF | TGTGCCAGCAGCTTAGCGGGGGCTGGAGGCTACACCTTC
TRBJ2-7 | . | TRBV10-3 | . | CAISERGKLNEQYF | TGTGCCATCAGTGAGAGGGGGAAGTTGAACGAGCAGTACTTC
TRBJ2-7 | . | TRBV28 | TRBD2 | CASSGRAPYEQYF | TGTGCCAGCAGCGGGAGGGCCCCCTACGAGCAGTACTTC
TRBJ2-3 | once | TRBV2 | TRBD2 | CASSVLAGLTDTQYF | TGTGCCAGCAGCGTACTAGCGGGACTCACAGATACGCAGTATTTT
TRBJ1-1 | . | TRBV25-1 | . | CASSLNTEAFF | TGTGCCAGCAGTCTGAACACTGAAGCTTTCTTT
TRBJ1-4 | . | TRBV5-8 | . | CASSLGGAGEKLFF | TGTGCCAGCAGCTTGGGGGGGGCCGGTGAAAAACTGTTTTTT
TRBJ2-3 | . | TRBV14 | . | CASSQETARTQYF | TGTGCCAGCAGCCAAGAGACAGCCCGTACGCAGTATTTT
TRBJ2-7 | . | TRBV2 | TRBD1 | CASRATGLGEQYF | TGTGCCAGCAGGGCGACAGGGCTGGGGGAGCAGTACTTC
TRBJ1-5 | . | TRBV7-2 | . | CASSLAGTSTGNQPQHF | TGTGCCAGCAGCTTAGCTGGGACATCCACAGGCAATCAGCCCCAGCATTTT
TRBJ2-3 | . | TRBV29-1 | . | CSVLYTDTQYF | TGCAGCGTTCTTTACACAGATACGCAGTATTTT
TRBJ2-5 | . | TRBV5-1 | TRBD2 | CASSLGLAGGSETQYF | TGCGCCAGCAGCTTGGGACTAGCCGGAGGTTCAGAGACCCAGTACTTC
TRBJ2-5 | . | TRBV7-6 | . | CASSLRPVLGGTPQQETQYF | TGTGCCAGCAGCTTAAGGCCCGTTTTGGGCGGGACCCCTCAGCAAGAGACCCAGTACTTC
TRBJ2-3 | . | TRBV14 | . | CASSPMKRTDTQYF | TGTGCCAGCAGCCCAATGAAGAGGACAGATACGCAGTATTTT
TRBJ1-1 | once | TRBV19 | TRBD1 | CASSMAPGGLNTEAFF | TGTGCCAGTAGTATGGCGCCAGGGGGTTTGAACACTGAAGCTTTCTTT
TRBJ2-5 | . | TRBV7-7 | TRBD1 | CASSSGTGGRETQYF | TGTGCTAGCAGCTCCGGGACAGGGGGCAGAGAGACCCAGTACTTC
TRBJ2-5 | . | TRBV5-4 | . | CASSLAGSEETQYF | TGTGCCAGCAGCTTGGCCGGCAGCGAAGAGACCCAGTACTTC
TRBJ2-7 | . | TRBV10-3 | . | CATSQGQYEQYF | TGTGCCACCTCCCAGGGGCAGTACGAGCAGTACTTC
TRBJ2-7 | once | TRBV11-2 | . | CASSLDRGIPPGEQYF | TGTGCCAGCAGCTTAGATAGAGGGATCCCCCCCGGCGAGCAGTACTTC